Listed below are T cell receptor beta chains from one sample, sequenced in a study of vaccination and CD4 T cells after COVID-19. TCRdb redid the calling of the PCR reads with MiXCR, one entry per CDR3 protein. The sample has tens of thousands of distinct CDR3 sequences; under 65% are singletons. This sample comprised CD4+ T cells from blood, obtained before SARS-CoV-2 vaccination. Receptors originate from a human donor who had recovered from COVID-19. Each CDR3 is given with its conserved first and last residue. D genes are given only for firm matches. Clone size appears in some rows only: once, few, many, or a class for an expanded clone.

CDR3nt | CDR3aa | j_gene | d_gene | v_gene | abundance
TGTGCCAGCAGCAGGGACAGGGAACAGCCCCAGCATTTT | CASSRDREQPQHF | TRBJ1-5 | TRBD1 | TRBV7-2 | .
TGTGCCAGCAGTACTTTAGGACTAGCAGGAGATACGCAGTATTTT | CASSTLGLAGDTQYF | TRBJ2-3 | TRBD2 | TRBV28 | .
TGTGCCACCAGTGATTCGGGACCCCACAACGAGCAGTACTTC | CATSDSGPHNEQYF | TRBJ2-7 | . | TRBV24-1 | few
TGTGCCAGCAGAATAGAGTTCAGGGGGCGTCGGCAAGAGACCCAGTACTTC | CASRIEFRGRRQETQYF | TRBJ2-5 | TRBD1 | TRBV7-8 | .
TGTGCCAGCAGTCCCGATCCAAGGATGGGCTCACCCCTCCACTTT | CASSPDPRMGSPLHF | TRBJ1-6 | . | TRBV27 | few
TGTGCCAGCAGCCCCGGGACTAGCGGGACTGAGACCCAGTACTTC | CASSPGTSGTETQYF | TRBJ2-5 | TRBD2 | TRBV7-8 | .
TGTGCCAGCAGCTTAGAGGGTAACACTGAAGCTTTCTTT | CASSLEGNTEAFF | TRBJ1-1 | . | TRBV7-3 | .
TGTGCCAGCAGGGGGGCTTGGGAGACTGACACCGGGGAGCTGTTTTTT | CASRGAWETDTGELFF | TRBJ2-2 | . | TRBV7-9 | .
TGTGCCAGCAGCTCGGGACAGAACACTGAAGCTTTCTTT | CASSSGQNTEAFF | TRBJ1-1 | . | TRBV7-2 | .
TGTGCCAGCAGCCAACAACCCGGGACAGGGGAAACAGCTTTCTTT | CASSQQPGTGETAFF | TRBJ1-1 | TRBD1 | TRBV11-2 | .
TGCGCCAGCAGCGACAGAGCGGGAGGCCAGTATACGCAGTATTTT | CASSDRAGGQYTQYF | TRBJ2-3 | TRBD2 | TRBV10-1 | .
TGTGCCAGCAGTGTGGGACAGGTTAACACTGAAGCTTTCTTT | CASSVGQVNTEAFF | TRBJ1-1 | TRBD1 | TRBV6-1 | .
TGTGCCAGCAGCTTGGACTCGACCTCCTTCAATGAGCAGTTCTTC | CASSLDSTSFNEQFF | TRBJ2-1 | . | TRBV5-5 | .
TGTGCCAGCAGCTTAACCCGGGACAGTGAAGCTTTCTTT | CASSLTRDSEAFF | TRBJ1-1 | TRBD1 | TRBV7-3 | .
TGTGCCAGCAGCTCCCAAGGTGGAAGCGGGACCTACGAGCAGTACTTC | CASSSQGGSGTYEQYF | TRBJ2-7 | TRBD2 | TRBV7-2 | .
TGTGCCAGCAGCTTAATAGGTGGGCGGGGCACAGATACGCAGTATTTT | CASSLIGGRGTDTQYF | TRBJ2-3 | . | TRBV7-9 | .
TGTGCCAGCAGTAGGCTAGGGCGCGCTGAAGCTTTCTTT | CASSRLGRAEAFF | TRBJ1-1 | . | TRBV6-2/TRBV6-3 | .
TGCAGTGCTAGAGATTTTACAGAAAGCACAGATACGCAGTATTTT | CSARDFTESTDTQYF | TRBJ2-3 | . | TRBV20-1 | .
TGTGCCATCAGTGATGGCGTAAGAAGGACTGAAGCTTTCTTT | CAISDGVRRTEAFF | TRBJ1-1 | . | TRBV10-3 | .
TGTGCCAGCATTCCAGGGACCAAACGCGGCACTGAAGCTTTCTTT | CASIPGTKRGTEAFF | TRBJ1-1 | . | TRBV6-1 | .
TGTGCCAGCAGTGAAGAGGCGTACGGGGGGTACAATGAGCAGTTCTTC | CASSEEAYGGYNEQFF | TRBJ2-1 | TRBD2 | TRBV6-1 | .
TGCAGTGCTAGAGGCTTCTCTGGGGCCAACGTCCTGACTTTC | CSARGFSGANVLTF | TRBJ2-6 | . | TRBV20-1 | few
TGTGCCAGCAGTCTTGGGAGGAGGGAAATAGACACAGATACGCAGTATTTT | CASSLGRREIDTDTQYF | TRBJ2-3 | . | TRBV11-3 | few
TGTGCCAGCAGTCGGGGGGTGGGAGGGGACCGTAAAACGAACACTGAAGCTTTCTTT | CASSRGVGGDRKTNTEAFF | TRBJ1-1 | . | TRBV6-1 | few
TGCAGTGCTAGCCAAGCGAGCGCTACAGATACGCAGTATTTT | CSASQASATDTQYF | TRBJ2-3 | . | TRBV20-1 | .
TGTGCCTGGAGTGCCAATAGCAATCAGCCCCAGCATTTT | CAWSANSNQPQHF | TRBJ1-5 | . | TRBV30 | .
TGTGCCAGCACGCAATACCCGGGACTCAACACAGATACGCAGTATTTT | CASTQYPGLNTDTQYF | TRBJ2-3 | . | TRBV2 | .
TGCAGTGCTAGGGGGCGGGACGCGAACACCGGGGAGCTGTTTTTT | CSARGRDANTGELFF | TRBJ2-2 | . | TRBV20-1 | few
TGCGCCAGCAGCTTGGGTTCCGCGGGAGGGCCTGGGGCTGAGACCCAGTACTTC | CASSLGSAGGPGAETQYF | TRBJ2-5 | TRBD2 | TRBV5-1 | .
TGCAGTGCTAGGGCCAGGGATAACACCGGGGAGCTGTTTTTT | CSARARDNTGELFF | TRBJ2-2 | . | TRBV20-1 | .
TGTGCCAGCAGTTACACGGGACGGAATGGCTACACCTTC | CASSYTGRNGYTF | TRBJ1-2 | . | TRBV6-5 | few
TGTGCCAGCAGTGAAGCGGCCCCGGAGACCCAGTACTTC | CASSEAAPETQYF | TRBJ2-5 | . | TRBV6-1 | .
TGTGCCAGTAGTATAGCTAGGAGGGGCTACAATGAGCAGTTCTTC | CASSIARRGYNEQFF | TRBJ2-1 | . | TRBV19 | .
TGTGCCAGTGGGAAGGAGACTTTGGGTTCACCCCTCCACTTT | CASGKETLGSPLHF | TRBJ1-6 | . | TRBV2 | .
TGTGCCAGCAGCCGGGTTGGTGGCGAGCAGTACTTC | CASSRVGGEQYF | TRBJ2-7 | . | TRBV5-5 | few
TGTGCCAGCAGCCCCGGGGGCTACAATAATTCACCCCTCCACTTT | CASSPGGYNNSPLHF | TRBJ1-6 | . | TRBV6-1 | medium-sized
TGTGCCATCAGTCCCGGGGGGCGGGAGTGGTACGAGCAGTACTTC | CAISPGGREWYEQYF | TRBJ2-7 | . | TRBV10-3 | .
TGTGCCAGAAGGAGACGGCTTGGGGAAGCTTTCTTT | CARRRRLGEAFF | TRBJ1-1 | . | TRBV6-1 | few
TGTGCCAGCAAGGACAGGCCGAACACCGGGGAGCTGTTTTTT | CASKDRPNTGELFF | TRBJ2-2 | TRBD1 | TRBV27 | .
TGTGCCAGCAGCTTAATAGGGGTCTCCTACAATGAGCAGTTCTTC | CASSLIGVSYNEQFF | TRBJ2-1 | . | TRBV7-8 | few
TGTGCCAGCAGCCAGGGACAGGCGCTGAACAATGAGCAGTTCTTC | CASSQGQALNNEQFF | TRBJ2-1 | TRBD1 | TRBV7-6 | .
TGTGCCAGCATCATTACAGGGTGGGGGACCTCTAGCACAGATACGCAGTATTTT | CASIITGWGTSSTDTQYF | TRBJ2-3 | . | TRBV6-1 | few
TGTGCCAGCATGAGGGAAGCGGGAGCAGACACCGGGGAGCTGTTTTTT | CASMREAGADTGELFF | TRBJ2-2 | TRBD2 | TRBV6-1 | .
TGTGCCACCAGTGATTTGCGGTACACTAGCGGGAGTGCTACAGATACGCAGTATTTT | CATSDLRYTSGSATDTQYF | TRBJ2-3 | TRBD2 | TRBV24-1 | .
TGCAGTGCTGGGGGACAGGGCTGGTTTGGCGAGCAGTACTTC | CSAGGQGWFGEQYF | TRBJ2-7 | TRBD1 | TRBV20-1 | .
TGTGCCAGTAGTATTGGTCTCTGGGGGGCCTCCTACAATGAGCAGTTCTTC | CASSIGLWGASYNEQFF | TRBJ2-1 | . | TRBV19 | .
TGTGCCAGCAGTCCAAGCGGGGGTAGCGGGATAGCGGGGGAGCTGTTTTTT | CASSPSGGSGIAGELFF | TRBJ2-2 | TRBD2 | TRBV7-3 | few
TGTGCCAGTAGTCCCAGGGGTCAGGGGGAGACCCAGTACTTC | CASSPRGQGETQYF | TRBJ2-5 | . | TRBV19 | .
TGTGCCAGCAGCCCATCTTCAGGGAGCGGGACCCAGTACTTC | CASSPSSGSGTQYF | TRBJ2-5 | . | TRBV7-9 | once
TGCAGTGCTAGTAGGGACGGGCAAGAGACCCAGTACTTC | CSASRDGQETQYF | TRBJ2-5 | . | TRBV20-1 | .
TGTGCCAGCACCGGAAGTCAGGGATACTATGGCTACACCTTC | CASTGSQGYYGYTF | TRBJ1-2 | . | TRBV6-1 | .
TGCAGTGCTAGAGAGACCCGAAGTGTGGAGACCCAGTACTTC | CSARETRSVETQYF | TRBJ2-5 | . | TRBV20-1 | .
TGTGCCAGCAGCCCCAGCCGCTCTGGGGCCAACGTCCTGACTTTC | CASSPSRSGANVLTF | TRBJ2-6 | . | TRBV7-9 | .
TGTGCCTGGAGTGCACCCAGGCAGGGAGATCAGCCCCAGCATTTT | CAWSAPRQGDQPQHF | TRBJ1-5 | . | TRBV30 | few
TGTGCCAGCAGTCTAGGTCGGGAGGAATGGGGAGGCTATGGCTACACCTTC | CASSLGREEWGGYGYTF | TRBJ1-2 | . | TRBV7-9 | few